This TCR beta chain emerged from a study of identical twins. Study-level points and caveats: Insertion counts were lower in abundant cord blood beta clonotypes, a trend that memory repertoires did not show.

This clonotype occurred many times. Its target is not known. CDR3 length: 15 residues. The ends were cut back, 5 bases at V and 2 bases at J, with 15 bases in the middle. Germline loops: CDR1 MGHRA, CDR2 YSYEKL. With template switching, a universal primer site was added, and the cDNA carried unique molecular identifiers. TCRdb passed the 5' RACE reads through MiXCR, listing each CDR3 protein once. This sample has roughly 290,000 distinct CDR3 sequences, with roughly 9.8% found just once. Each donor (without exception) was a healthy Caucasian. In addition, the sample was reused for a study of yellow fever vaccine responses in identical twins. This second study notes: Reportedly, the T cell response mounted by twins to vaccine seemed partly convergent, partly personalized.

This TCR was recovered from a woman in her late teens or twenties in good health. This chain uses TRBV4-1 with TRBJ2-5; a possible D gene is TRBD1 (6 bases). The sequenced sample consisted of CD8+ T cells sorted from blood. In nucleotides, the CDR3 is TGCGCCAGCAGCTCTCAGGGGCTGATTCAAGAGACCCAGTACTTC. Its translation is CASSSQGLIQETQYF.